These T cell receptor beta chains were read from a single sample in a study of blood T cell repertoires in COVID-19. TCRdb keeps only in-frame clones here, not all; method: immunoSEQ multiplex PCR. Of a few hundred thousand clones listed, approximately 85% were seen once; the top ten hold around 1%. Sequenced sample: peripheral blood. The receptors here all came from a human donor with COVID-19, enrolled during active disease. The donor label of this sample is uncertain. Each CDR3 is given with its conserved first and last residue. A D gene is named only where the DNA matches it firmly. Part of the rows lack a size; the others show once, few, many or a class for expanded clones.

j_gene | d_gene | v_gene | abundance | CDR3aa | CDR3nt
TRBJ1-5 | TRBD1 | TRBV27 | - | CASSYPPPDRGHQPQHF | TGTGCCAGCAGTTACCCCCCACCTGACAGGGGGCATCAGCCCCAGCATTTT
TRBJ1-6 | TRBD1 | TRBV6-5 | - | CASSSYRQGNSPLHF | TGTGCCAGCAGTTCATATCGACAGGGCAATTCACCCCTCCACTTT
TRBJ2-5 | - | TRBV18 | - | CASSPGETQYF | TGTGCCAGCTCACCCGGGGAGACCCAGTACTTC
TRBJ2-2 | TRBD2 | TRBV11-2 | once | CASSPDGTSGSGYTGELFF | TGTGCCAGCAGCCCTGACGGGACTAGCGGGAGCGGGTACACCGGGGAGCTGTTTTTT
TRBJ2-7 | TRBD2 | TRBV25-1 | - | CASSPGLAIHEQYF | TGTGCCAGCAGTCCCGGACTAGCGATACACGAGCAGTACTTC
TRBJ2-2 | TRBD2 | TRBV18 | - | CASSPGEGPTNTGELFF | TGTGCCAGCTCACCGGGGGAGGGGCCGACGAACACCGGGGAGCTGTTTTTT
TRBJ2-1 | TRBD2 | TRBV7-3 | - | CASSLGAPGLADNEQFF | TGTGCCAGCAGCTTAGGGGCCCCGGGACTAGCCGACAATGAGCAGTTCTTC
TRBJ2-3 | - | TRBV20-1 | - | CSASIGRGGDTQYF | TGCAGTGCTAGTATCGGCAGGGGCGGCGATACGCAGTATTTT
TRBJ1-3 | - | TRBV12-3/TRBV12-4 | - | CASTWGDTIYF | TGTGCCAGCACCTGGGGAGACACCATATATTTT
TRBJ2-5 | TRBD2 | TRBV5-1 | - | CASSSDRLAGRETQYF | TGCGCCAGCAGCTCTGACAGACTAGCGGGTCGGGAGACCCAGTACTTC
TRBJ2-1 | - | TRBV5-4 | - | CASSLSSSYNEQFF | TGTGCCAGCAGCTTGAGTAGCTCCTACAATGAGCAGTTCTTC
TRBJ1-1 | TRBD1 | TRBV19 | - | CASSQDRGVTEAFF | TGTGCCAGTAGTCAAGACAGGGGGGTCACTGAAGCTTTCTTT
TRBJ2-1 | - | TRBV12-5 | - | CASGFEGPYNEQFF | TGTGCTAGTGGTTTTGAGGGCCCCTACAATGAGCAGTTCTTC
TRBJ2-2 | TRBD2 | TRBV20-1 | - | CSASNGIRTSGRTGELFF | TGCAGTGCTAGTAATGGTATTAGGACTAGCGGGAGAACCGGGGAGCTGTTTTTT
TRBJ2-1 | - | TRBV30 | once | CAWSLGLARYNEQFF | TGTGCCTGGAGCCTCGGGCTAGCGAGGTACAATGAGCAGTTCTTC
TRBJ1-2 | TRBD1 | TRBV19 | - | CASSPQTGINYGYTF | TGTGCCAGTAGTCCCCAGACAGGGATTAACTATGGCTACACCTTC
TRBJ2-7 | - | TRBV29-1 | - | CSVEKGASSYEQYF | TGCAGCGTTGAAAAAGGGGCCAGCTCCTACGAGCAGTACTTC
TRBJ2-5 | - | TRBV3-1/TRBV3-2 | few | CASSQESTLGLIETQYF | TGTGCCAGCAGCCAAGAGTCAACTCTCGGTTTAATAGAGACCCAGTACTTC
TRBJ2-2 | - | TRBV9 | - | CASSVLASNTGELFF | TGTGCCAGCAGCGTATTAGCGTCGAACACCGGGGAGCTGTTTTTT
TRBJ2-1 | - | TRBV3-1/TRBV3-2 | - | CASSLGLGQQFF | TGTGCCAGCAGCCTAGGACTCGGGCAGCAGTTCTTC
TRBJ2-7 | TRBD2 | TRBV7-2 | - | CASSLGPSGSYEQYF | TGTGCCAGCAGCTTAGGGCCTAGCGGGAGCTACGAGCAGTACTTC
TRBJ2-5 | - | TRBV19 | - | CATRGAETQYF | TGTGCCACTCGGGGGGCAGAGACCCAGTACTTC
TRBJ2-1 | TRBD2 | TRBV11-3 | - | CASSQTSGRINEQFF | TGTGCCAGCAGCCAAACTAGCGGGAGGATTAATGAGCAGTTCTTC
TRBJ1-2 | - | TRBV30 | - | CAWSVAGYGYTF | TGTGCCTGGAGTGTAGCGGGATATGGCTACACCTTC
TRBJ1-1 | - | TRBV2 | - | CASSQLRWEAFF | TGTGCCAGCAGCCAACTCAGGTGGGAAGCTTTCTTT
TRBJ1-1 | TRBD1 | TRBV29-1 | few | CSVTGQMNTEAFF | TGCAGCGTTACGGGACAGATGAACACTGAAGCTTTCTTT
TRBJ1-3 | TRBD1 | TRBV28 | - | CASSSGQAVGNTIYF | TGTGCCAGCAGTTCCGGACAGGCAGTTGGAAACACCATATATTTT
TRBJ1-3 | - | TRBV5-5 | - | CASSSDTAGRNTIYF | TGTGCCAGCAGCTCGGATACGGCGGGGCGGAACACCATATATTTT
TRBJ2-7 | TRBD2 | TRBV7-9 | - | CASSLEVGGTGTNEQYF | TGTGCCAGCAGCTTAGAAGTAGGAGGGACTGGGACTAACGAGCAGTACTTC
TRBJ1-2 | - | TRBV5-1 | - | CASSWTGGDYGYTF | TGCGCCAGCAGCTGGACCGGGGGGGACTATGGCTACACCTTC
TRBJ2-7 | - | TRBV7-6 | few | CASSLGPSTTYEQYF | TGTGCCAGCAGCTTAGGTCCCTCCACAACCTACGAGCAGTACTTC
TRBJ1-1 | - | TRBV30 | - | CAWSPRRLNTEAFF | TGTGCCTGGAGTCCCCGGAGGTTGAACACTGAAGCTTTCTTT
TRBJ1-6 | TRBD1 | TRBV10-3 | few | CATGTGESSYNSPLHF | TGTGCCACAGGGACAGGGGAAAGCTCCTATAATTCACCCCTCCACTTT
TRBJ1-2 | - | TRBV7-2 | - | CASSAGPYGYTF | TGTGCCAGCAGCGCGGGACCCTATGGCTACACCTTC
TRBJ2-1 | TRBD2 | TRBV7-9 | - | CASSFPGTSGKDEQFF | TGTGCCAGCAGCTTCCCCGGGACTAGCGGGAAGGACGAGCAGTTCTTC
TRBJ2-1 | TRBD1 | TRBV5-6 | - | CASSLSGTAYNEQFF | TGTGCCAGCAGCTTGTCCGGGACAGCCTACAATGAGCAGTTCTTC
TRBJ1-1 | TRBD1 | TRBV29-1 | few | CSAKGQGITEAFF | TGCAGCGCCAAGGGACAGGGGATCACTGAAGCTTTCTTT
TRBJ2-1 | - | TRBV15 | - | CATSPGDSSYNEQFF | TGTGCCACCAGCCCCGGGGATAGCTCCTACAATGAGCAGTTCTTC
TRBJ2-1 | TRBD2 | TRBV4-3 | - | CASSQDPASGGYNEQFF | TGCGCCAGCAGCCAAGATCCGGCTAGCGGGGGCTACAATGAGCAGTTCTTC
TRBJ2-3 | TRBD2 | TRBV6-5 | - | CASSLAGGTDTQYF | TGTGCCAGCAGTTTAGCGGGGGGAACAGATACGCAGTATTTT
TRBJ2-1 | - | TRBV7-9 | - | CASSSPVWNEQFF | TGTGCCAGCAGCTCCCCGGTTTGGAATGAGCAGTTCTTC
TRBJ2-3 | - | TRBV12-5 | - | CASGLGGSTDTQYF | TGTGCTAGTGGTTTAGGGGGTAGCACAGATACGCAGTATTTT
TRBJ2-2 | - | TRBV7-2 | - | CASSNRRNTGELFF | TGTGCCAGCAGTAACAGGAGGAACACCGGGGAGCTGTTTTTT
TRBJ2-7 | TRBD2 | TRBV2 | - | CASSEGSSGRVKRLF | TGTGCCAGCAGTGAAGGGTCTAGCGGGAGGGTGAAGCGTTTGTTC
TRBJ2-1 | - | TRBV18 | - | CASSPGSGVYNEQFF | TGTGCCAGCTCACCGGGATCAGGGGTTTACAATGAGCAGTTCTTC
TRBJ1-5 | - | TRBV18 | - | CASSPGQVVQPQHF | TGTGCCAGCTCACCAGGCCAGGTCGTACAGCCCCAGCATTTT
TRBJ2-1 | TRBD2 | TRBV7-3 | - | CASSLTGTSGTLKQFF | TGTGCCAGCAGTTTGACCGGGACTAGCGGAACCCTGAAACAGTTCTTC
TRBJ1-2 | - | TRBV5-1 | - | CASSLASAGANLFYGYTF | TGCGCCAGCAGCTTGGCCTCGGCGGGGGCGAATCTTTTCTATGGCTACACCTTC
TRBJ2-3 | TRBD1 | TRBV11-2 | - | CASSPRTGGLGDTQYF | TGTGCCAGCAGCCCCAGGACAGGGGGTCTGGGAGATACGCAGTATTTT
TRBJ1-2 | - | TRBV6-5 | - | CASSQQGGGYTF | TGTGCCAGCAGCCAACAGGGCGGGGGCTACACCTTC
TRBJ1-5 | TRBD1 | TRBV5-6 | - | CASSRDRRNNQPQHF | TGTGCCAGCAGCCGGGACAGGCGGAACAATCAGCCCCAGCATTTT